This TCR beta chain was observed in a study of breast tumors, draining lymph nodes, adjacent tissues. Study observations and caveats: Tumor repertoires ranked between lymph nodes and nontumor tissue in diversity, with V and J gene preferences. Tumor T cell lymph node origin was a supported hypothesis, not proven. Most tumor T cells seemingly derive from lymph node, then expand in tumor. Tumor and nontumor repertoires were significantly more similar in luminal-like than in basal-like breast cancer.

This clonotype has at least ten counts. Its antigen is not known. Germline CDR1 reads ENHRY; CDR2 reads SYGVKD. The V segment lost 4 bases and the J segment 3 bases; nucleotides outside the gene matches: 2. This CDR3 region has 15 residues. The lymph nodes were axillary draining lymph nodes from breast cancer patients. TCRdb re-analysed the multiplex PCR reads in MiXCR, keeping a single row per CDR3 protein. The data contain under 150,000 distinct CDR3 sequences, about 20% of them seen just once; the ten biggest clones take up roughly 2.8%. The sequence was obtained from a female donor with breast cancer. Some clones in this sample may be carry-over from other donors' samples. The chain uses TRBV10-3 and TRBJ2-2; 10 nucleotides align to TRBD2. The source material was axillary lymph node tissue. CDR3 residues: CAISASGSDTGELFF. Written as DNA, the CDR3 is TGTGCCATCAGTGCTAGCGGGAGTGACACCGGGGAGCTGTTTTTT.